This T cell receptor beta chain was recovered during a study of Graves' ophthalmopathy and Graves' hyperthyroidism. General study points: Most thyroid-expanded clonotypes exceeding 0.001 frequency were also found in blood.

This clonotype was counted a few times. What it binds is unknown. RNA transcripts were the template, and TCR beta CDR3 regions were amplified from them. HTBI-primed RT-PCR formed the first round, and a multiplex PCR formed the second. TCRdb fed the multiplex PCR reads into MiXCR, producing one record per CDR3 protein. The sample yields approximately 500,000 distinct CDR3 sequences, approximately 15% seen once. A diagnosis was made from clinical symptoms together with serum thyroxine, TRAb, thyroid ultrasound and orbital computed tomography. The receptor comes from a woman aged 25 to 39 with Graves' ophthalmopathy. The source material was blood.

The CDR3 is CASSPTPLVAGGGTGELFF. The CDR3 DNA is TGTGCCAGCAGCCCTACCCCCTTAGTAGCGGGGGGGGGGACCGGGGAGCTGTTTTTT. The V and J genes are TRBV27 and TRBJ2-2, with 11 nucleotides matching TRBD2. The CDR3 is 19 residues long. Losses at the gene ends were 6 bases for V and 5 bases for J; bases not matched to a gene: 17. CDR1 and CDR2 from the germline V gene are MNHEY and SMNVEV (reference sequence).